The T cell receptor (beta chain) under discussion was sequenced for a study of blood T cell repertoires in COVID-19. This CDR3 has 15 residues. Germline values: CDR1 MNHEY, CDR2 SVGAGI. Trimming took 2 bases from V and 0 from J, leaving 11 bases between them. Per the original methods: Cell counts per sample came from amplifying reference gene primers. Profiled with immunoSEQ multiplex PCR; TCRdb holds only in-frame clones, not every one. V, J and clone size derive from that table, while D and trimming were established from the DNA sequence. This sample carries 220,000 or so clones, roughly 82% of them seen once, and the ten largest clones take over 2%. For recovered donors of Cohort 3, there were two negative PCRs, clearance, or symptom resolution.

The rearrangement links TRBV6-5 to TRBJ2-7, with D possibly matching TRBD1 (5 bases). What was sequenced was PBMCs or T cells enriched from blood (not recorded which). The TCR sequence derives from a woman in her 50s who had recovered from COVID-19. The CDR3 region is CASSYGQWVSYEQYF. The CDR3 DNA follows: TGTGCCAGCAGTTACGGACAATGGGTCTCCTACGAGCAGTACTTC.